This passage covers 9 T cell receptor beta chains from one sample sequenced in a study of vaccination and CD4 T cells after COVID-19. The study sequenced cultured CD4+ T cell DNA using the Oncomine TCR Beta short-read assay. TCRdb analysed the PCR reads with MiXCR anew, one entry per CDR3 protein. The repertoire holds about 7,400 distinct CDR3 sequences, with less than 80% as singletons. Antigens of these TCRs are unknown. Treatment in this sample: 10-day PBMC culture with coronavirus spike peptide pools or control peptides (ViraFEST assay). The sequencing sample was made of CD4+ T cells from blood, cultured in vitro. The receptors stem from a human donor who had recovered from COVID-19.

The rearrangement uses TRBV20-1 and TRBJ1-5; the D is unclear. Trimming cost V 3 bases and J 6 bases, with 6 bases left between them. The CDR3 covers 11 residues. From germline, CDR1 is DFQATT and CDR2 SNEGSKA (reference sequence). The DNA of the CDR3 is TGCAGTGCTAGTTCAGGTCAGCCCCAGCATTTT. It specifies CSASSGQPQHF.

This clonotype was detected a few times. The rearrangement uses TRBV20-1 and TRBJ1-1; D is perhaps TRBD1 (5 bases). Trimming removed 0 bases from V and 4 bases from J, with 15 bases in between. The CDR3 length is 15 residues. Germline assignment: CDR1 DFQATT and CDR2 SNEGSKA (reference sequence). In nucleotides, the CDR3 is TGCAGTGCTAGAGATGTGCAGGGAAGTGTCACTGAAGCTTTCTTT. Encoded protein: CSARDVQGSVTEAFF.

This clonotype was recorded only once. CDR3 in DNA: TGTGCCAGCAGGGACAGGGCTCTCAGAGTCTACGAGCAGTACTTC. Encoded protein: CASRDRALRVYEQYF. The chain couples TRBV6-1 to TRBJ2-7, with 8 bases that match TRBD1. The germline gives CDR1 MNHNS, CDR2 SASEGT. J was trimmed by 3 bases and V by 6 bases; bases with no gene match: 10. This CDR3 region has 15 residues.

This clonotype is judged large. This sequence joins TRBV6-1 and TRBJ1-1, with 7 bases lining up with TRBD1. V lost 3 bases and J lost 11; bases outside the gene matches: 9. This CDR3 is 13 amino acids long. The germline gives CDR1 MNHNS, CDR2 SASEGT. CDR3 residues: CASSDRGNLGAFF. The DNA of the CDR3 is TGTGCCAGCAGTGACAGGGGGAATTTAGGGGCTTTCTTT.

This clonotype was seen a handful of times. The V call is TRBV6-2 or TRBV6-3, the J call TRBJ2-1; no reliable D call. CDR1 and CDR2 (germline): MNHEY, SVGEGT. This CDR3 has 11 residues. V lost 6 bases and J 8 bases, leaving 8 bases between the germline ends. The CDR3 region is CASRNGYEQFF. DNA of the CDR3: TGTGCCAGCAGAAACGGATATGAGCAGTTCTTC.

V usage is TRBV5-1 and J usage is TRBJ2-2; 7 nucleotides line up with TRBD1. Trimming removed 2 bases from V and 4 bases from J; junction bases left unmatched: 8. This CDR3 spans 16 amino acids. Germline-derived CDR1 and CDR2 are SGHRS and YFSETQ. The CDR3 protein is CASSLSRQGRTGELFF. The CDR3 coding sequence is TGCGCCAGCAGCTTATCGAGACAGGGACGCACCGGGGAGCTGTTTTTT. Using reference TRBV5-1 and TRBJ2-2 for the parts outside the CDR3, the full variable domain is KAGVTQTPRYLIKTRGQQVTLSCSPISGHRSVSWYQQTPGQGLQFLFEYFSETQRNKGNFPGRFSGRQFSNSRSEMNVSTLELGDSALYLCASSLSRQGRTGELFFGEGSRLTVL.

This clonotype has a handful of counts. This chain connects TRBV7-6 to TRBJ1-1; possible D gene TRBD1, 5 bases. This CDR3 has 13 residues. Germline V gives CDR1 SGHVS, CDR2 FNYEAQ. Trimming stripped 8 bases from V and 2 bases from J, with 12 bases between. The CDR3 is CASSPGPNTEAFF. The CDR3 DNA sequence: TGTGCCAGCTCCCCGGGACCCAACACTGAAGCTTTCTTT. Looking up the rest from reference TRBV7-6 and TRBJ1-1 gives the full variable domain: GAGVSQSPRYKVTKRGQDVALRCDPISGHVSLYWYRQALGQGPEFLTYFNYEAQQDKSGLPNDRFSAERPEGSISTLTIQRTEQRDSAMYRCASSPGPNTEAFFGQGTRLTVV.

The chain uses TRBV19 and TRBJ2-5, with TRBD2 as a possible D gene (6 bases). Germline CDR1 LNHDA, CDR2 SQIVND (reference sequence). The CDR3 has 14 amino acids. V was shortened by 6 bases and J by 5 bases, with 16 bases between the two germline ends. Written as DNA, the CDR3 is TGTGCCAGTAGCTCTTTGGGGGGTTCCGAGACCCAGTACTTC. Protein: CASSSLGGSETQYF.

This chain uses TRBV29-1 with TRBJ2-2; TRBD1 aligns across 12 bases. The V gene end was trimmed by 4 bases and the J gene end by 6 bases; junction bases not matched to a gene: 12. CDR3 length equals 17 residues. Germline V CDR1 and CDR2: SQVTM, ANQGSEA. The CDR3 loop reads CSVGDRGRSVWAGELFF. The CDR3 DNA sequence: TGCAGCGTTGGGGACAGGGGGCGTTCGGTTTGGGCCGGGGAGCTGTTTTTT.